Sequencing of this T cell receptor (beta chain) was carried out in a study of blood T cell repertoires in COVID-19. The CDR3 has 14 residues. Trimming left V 1 base short and J 4 bases short, with 7 bases between. CDR1 and CDR2 (germline): KGHSH, LQKENI. This clone appeared a single time. The method was immunoSEQ multiplex PCR; TCRdb's version includes in-frame clones alone and lacks a portion of them. The table records under 130,000 clones, 81% of them present only once. The V and J genes are TRBV18 and TRBJ2-2; weak D call: TRBD1 (5 bases). The sequenced material came from peripheral blood. This clonotype originated in a woman in her 70s with acute or convalescent COVID-19. The CDR3 nucleotides are TGTGCCAGCTCACCACAGGGGTTCACCGGGGAGCTGTTTTTT. Its translation is CASSPQGFTGELFF.